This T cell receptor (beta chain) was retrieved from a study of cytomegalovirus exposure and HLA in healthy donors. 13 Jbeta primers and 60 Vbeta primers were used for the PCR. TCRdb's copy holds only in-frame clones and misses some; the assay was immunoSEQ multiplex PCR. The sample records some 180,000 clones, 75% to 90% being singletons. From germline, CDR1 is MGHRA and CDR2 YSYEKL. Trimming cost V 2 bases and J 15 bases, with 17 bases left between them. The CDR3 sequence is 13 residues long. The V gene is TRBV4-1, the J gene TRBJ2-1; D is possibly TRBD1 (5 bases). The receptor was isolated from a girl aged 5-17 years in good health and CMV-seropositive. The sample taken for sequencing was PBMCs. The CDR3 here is CASSQSLTALPFF. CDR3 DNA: TGCGCCAGCAGCCAATCCCTGACAGCTCTCCCGTTCTTC.